Shown below are 18 T cell receptor beta chains from a single sample sequenced in a study of identical twins. TCRdb passed the 5' RACE reads through MiXCR, listing each CDR3 protein once. The table shows 500,000 to 550,000 distinct CDR3 sequences, with approximately 20% occurring only once. The same specimen was also included in a second study, on yellow fever vaccine responses in identical twins.

Sequencing input: CD4+ T cells sorted from blood. The receptor source for this set is a woman aged 18-29 years in good health.

This sequence joins TRBV4-2 and TRBJ1-1, with TRBD1 matching 7 bases. V shed 1 base, J shed 1 base, and the junction held 3 bases outside the gene matches. Germline lookup yields CDR1 LGHNA and CDR2 YNFKEQ. The CDR3 is 15 residues long. CDR3 amino acids: CASSQGQGSNTEAFF. In nucleotides, the CDR3 is TGTGCCAGCAGCCAAGGACAGGGATCGAACACTGAAGCTTTCTTT.

The chain uses TRBV3-1 and TRBJ2-5; D unclear. The V gene's germline CDR1 is LGHDT and CDR2 YNNKEL (reference sequence). This CDR3 is 11 amino acids long. V was pared by 3 bases and J by 5 bases, with 4 bases between. CDR3: CASSHWETQYF. Written as DNA, the CDR3 is TGTGCCAGCAGCCATTGGGAGACCCAGTACTTC.

The rearrangement joins TRBV5-1 to TRBJ2-3, with D uncertain. This CDR3 has 16 amino acids. V was cut by 0 bases and J by 1 base, with 12 bases left in between. Germline V lookup: CDR1 SGHRS, CDR2 YFSETQ. CDR3 sequence: CASSLGRAFGTDTQYF. In DNA form, the CDR3 reads TGCGCCAGCAGCTTGGGCCGGGCCTTTGGCACAGATACGCAGTATTTT.

This clonotype occurred a few times. This rearrangement joins TRBV19 to TRBJ2-6; D unresolved. V shed 7 bases and J shed 6 bases, with 13 bases lying between them. CDR3 length: 14 amino acids. The germline V gene encodes CDR1 LNHDA and CDR2 SQIVND (reference sequence). This chain's CDR3 is CASTLYPAANVLTF. The CDR3 DNA follows: TGTGCCAGTACCCTTTACCCTGCGGCCAACGTCCTGACTTTC. The variable domain in full, completed from reference TRBV19 and TRBJ2-6, reads DGGITQSPKYLFRKEGQNVTLSCEQNLNHDAMYWYRQDPGQGLRLIYYSQIVNDFQKGDIAEGYSVSREKKESFPLTVTSAQKNPTAFYLCASTLYPAANVLTFGAGSRLTVL.

This clonotype came up a few times. The chain couples TRBV6-2 or TRBV6-3 to TRBJ2-5, with 12 bases that match TRBD2. CDR3 length: 18 amino acids. V was clipped by 6 bases and J by 0 bases; unmatched bases: 11. Germline V gene data show CDR1 as MNHEY and CDR2 as SVGEGT. Here the CDR3 reads CASSPFRTSGKYQETQYF. CDR3 DNA: TGTGCCAGCAGCCCATTCCGGACTAGCGGGAAGTACCAAGAGACCCAGTACTTC.

V usage is TRBV7-7 and J usage is TRBJ2-2; maybe TRBD1 (7 bases). CDR1 and CDR2 from the germline V gene are SSHAT and FNYEAQ (reference sequence). V was trimmed by 4 bases and J by 4 bases, leaving 13 bases between them. CDR3 length: 15 amino acids. The CDR3 sequence is CASSSRQGLTGELFF. As DNA, the CDR3 is TGTGCCAGCAGCTCCAGACAGGGACTCACCGGGGAGCTGTTTTTT.

The chain uses TRBV7-8 and TRBJ1-2; D uncertain. V dropped 3 bases and J dropped 4 bases, with 12 bases sitting between them. Per the germline V gene, CDR1 is SGHVS and CDR2 is FQNEAQ. This CDR3 has 14 amino acids. CDR3 sequence reads: CASSLTTPSYGYTF. CDR3 in DNA: TGTGCCAGCAGCTTGACGACACCATCCTATGGCTACACCTTC.

In this sample, this clonotype turned up a few times. The V call is TRBV20-1, the J call TRBJ2-5; a possible D gene is TRBD2 (6 bases). This CDR3 has 13 residues. Germline loops: CDR1 DFQATT, CDR2 SNEGSKA (reference sequence). Deletions cut 5 bases from V and 0 bases from J, with 10 bases between. The CDR3 DNA sequence: TGCAGTGCTCCGTCTAGCGACCAAGAGACCCAGTACTTC. Its translation: CSAPSSDQETQYF.

V is TRBV10-2 and J is TRBJ2-4; 9 bases agree with TRBD2. The V gene's germline CDR1 is WSHSY and CDR2 SAAADI. The V segment lost 10 bases and the J segment 9 bases; nucleotides outside the gene matches: 19. CDR3 length: 16 residues. The CDR3 DNA is TGCGCCACCCTCAGATCCGATAGCGGGAGCCGGGGCATTCAGTACTTC. Protein sequence: CATLRSDSGSRGIQYF.

This clonotype was picked up a small number of times. V gene TRBV5-1 combines with J gene TRBJ2-1; 9 bases are a match to TRBD1. J lost 4 bases, V lost 3 bases, and 5 bases had no gene match. The CDR3 spans 15 residues. Per the germline V gene, CDR1 is SGHRS and CDR2 is YFSETQ. For the CDR3, the DNA is TGCGCCAGCAGCTCGTCGACAGGGGGATACAATGAGCAGTTCTTC. This encodes CASSSSTGGYNEQFF. The full variable domain, rest sourced from reference TRBV5-1 and TRBJ2-1, is KAGVTQTPRYLIKTRGQQVTLSCSPISGHRSVSWYQQTPGQGLQFLFEYFSETQRNKGNFPGRFSGRQFSNSRSEMNVSTLELGDSALYLCASSSSTGGYNEQFFGPGTRLTVL.

The count of this clonotype is one. The chain has TRBV12-3 or TRBV12-4 and TRBJ2-3; 8 nucleotides match TRBD1. CDR3 length: 14 residues. The V and J ends lost 2 bases and 4 bases, in that order; junction bases with no gene match: 2. CDR3 sequence (DNA): TGTGCCAGCAGTTTATTACAGGGGGCAGATACGCAGTATTTT. It encodes CASSLLQGADTQYF.

This clonotype appeared a few times. The gene calls are TRBV5-1 and TRBJ2-1; possible D gene TRBD2, 5 bases. Germline-derived CDR1 and CDR2 are SGHRS and YFSETQ. V dropped 4 bases and J dropped 3 bases, with 14 bases sitting between them. CDR3 length equals 15 residues. This CDR3 reads CASSNALARYNEQFF. For the CDR3, the DNA is TGCGCCAGCAGCAATGCGCTAGCCCGCTACAATGAGCAGTTCTTC.

CDR3 sequence reads: CSASAGGNSNQPQHF. CDR3 nucleotides: TGCAGTGCTAGTGCGGGGGGGAATAGCAATCAGCCCCAGCATTTT. V gene TRBV20-1 combines with J gene TRBJ1-5, with D tentatively TRBD1 (5 bases). CDR3 length: 15 residues. V lost 3 bases and J lost 0, with 12 bases in between. Per the germline V gene, CDR1 is DFQATT and CDR2 is SNEGSKA (reference sequence).

The rearrangement joins TRBV9 to TRBJ2-3; D may be TRBD1 or TRBD2 (6 bases each). The V and J ends lost 4 bases and 6 bases respectively, with 15 bases between them. CDR3 length: 14 amino acids. The V gene's germline CDR1 is SGDLS and CDR2 YYNGEE. CDR3 nucleotides: TGTGCCAGCAGCTCTAGGGGGGTTGTGGATACGCAGTATTTT. Translation: CASSSRGVVDTQYF.

This clonotype was counted a few times. This rearrangement joins TRBV20-1 to TRBJ2-1; TRBD2 aligns across 13 bases. The germline CDR1 and CDR2 sequences are DFQATT and SNEGSKA (reference sequence). CDR3 size: 15 residues. The trim removed 1 base at V and 8 bases at J, leaving 5 bases unmatched. The CDR3 is CSARGEGLAGYEQFF. The CDR3 nucleotides are TGCAGTGCTAGAGGGGAGGGACTAGCGGGGTATGAGCAGTTCTTC.

The chain combines TRBV10-3 with TRBJ2-5; D tentatively fits TRBD1 or TRBD2 (5 bases each). The CDR3 totals 15 residues. Germline CDR1 reads ENHRY; CDR2 reads SYGVKD. V lost 6 bases and J 7 bases, leaving 21 bases between the germline ends. CDR3 residues: CAIRSSQEPRGTQYF. DNA for the CDR3: TGTGCCATCAGGAGCTCACAGGAGCCTCGGGGGACCCAGTACTTC.

This chain links TRBV29-1 with TRBJ1-1; perhaps TRBD1 as D (6 bases). The length of the CDR3 is 12 residues. V was pared by 3 bases and J by 7 bases, with 12 bases between. Per the germline V gene, CDR1 is SQVTM and CDR2 is ANQGSEA. The CDR3 coding sequence is TGCAGCGTTGACGGGGACATTAGTGAAGCTTTCTTT. As protein: CSVDGDISEAFF.

This clonotype was seen only a few times. The junction departs from germline at one end; a sequencing error may be responsible. J is TRBJ1-1 and V is TRBV20-1; no firm D call. CDR3 length: 14 residues. Germline values: CDR1 DFQATT, CDR2 SNEGSKA (reference sequence). CDR3 protein: CSAREGLENTEAFF. CDR3 bases: TGCAGTGCCAGAGAAGGGTTGGAGAACACTGAAGCTTTCTTT.